The sample holds a few counts of the clone carrying this T cell receptor beta chain. The antigen is not known. This sample was included in a study of human T cells and chemical hapten exposure. Looking at the study overall: During the roughly 24-week study period, patients had diphenylcyclopropenone applied to the scalp every week. Study-level points and caveats: Donors in the study had alopecia, meaning their immune response may differ from healthy people's. Relative to controls, expanded TCRs formed significantly more large CDR3 similarity clusters. Unchanged with DPC sensitization were TCRs above 1 in 1000 frequency.

V was trimmed by 4 bases and J by 6 bases, leaving 7 bases between them. CDR3 size: 12 residues. CDR1 is SEHNR, CDR2 FQNEAQ, per germline (reference sequence). The time point denotes: patch test 1, 2 weeks after DPC sensitization. Treatment specified: therapeutic diphenylcyclopropenone sensitization with weekly scalp DPC. One entry per CDR3 protein, called by TCRdb with MiXCR from the RACE reads. The repertoire holds roughly 200,000 distinct CDR3 sequences, approximately 20% seen once, with about 7% in the top ten. The gene calls are TRBV7-9 and TRBJ2-1; tentative D call: TRBD2 (6 bases). This TCR was recovered from a woman in her forties or fifties with alopecia areata. Some clones in this sample may be carry-over from other donors' samples. The source material was whole blood, sampled in connection with sensitization to the hapten diphenylcyclopropenone (DPC). The CDR3 sequence is CASSWDFNEQFF. The CDR3 DNA follows: TGTGCCAGCAGCTGGGACTTCAATGAGCAGTTCTTC.